A selection of T cell receptor beta chains follows, all from one sample in a study of CD8 T cells in ankylosing spondylitis. TCRdb itself ran the 5' RACE reads through MiXCR, one entry per CDR3 protein. This sample yields 200,000 to 300,000 distinct CDR3 sequences, of which around 8% are seen a single time; roughly 4.9% belongs to the top ten. The sequenced material came from blood, either unsorted or a sorted T cell fraction (not recorded which). The receptors were sampled from a female donor with ankylosing spondylitis or in good health (not recorded which). Both conserved end residues are part of each CDR3. A D gene is named only where the DNA matches it firmly. The size field is filled for only some rows; it gives once, few, many or a size class.

abundance	j_gene	v_gene	d_gene	CDR3nt	CDR3aa
many	TRBJ1-1	TRBV29-1	NA	TGCAGCGTTGGTGTTACCCAGGACTCGAACACTGAAGCTTTCTTT	CSVGVTQDSNTEAFF
many	TRBJ2-1	TRBV20-1	TRBD1	TGCAGTGCTAGATCCCTATTCCGGGACAGTCTGTTCTTC	CSARSLFRDSLFF
many	TRBJ2-1	TRBV6-2/TRBV6-3	NA	TGTGCCAGCATGCGGCTAGGGGGTTACAATGAGCAGTTCTTC	CASMRLGGYNEQFF
many	TRBJ2-5	TRBV15	TRBD2	TGTGCCACCAGCAGAGATCTAGCGGACCAAGAGACCCAGTACTTC	CATSRDLADQETQYF
many	TRBJ2-5	TRBV2	NA	TGTGCCAGCAGTGTTCCGGGGTACCAAGAGACCCAGTACTTC	CASSVPGYQETQYF
few	TRBJ2-1	TRBV5-6	NA	TGTGCCAGCAGCTTCTTGGACCGAGTGAACTACAATGAGCAGTTCTTC	CASSFLDRVNYNEQFF
many	TRBJ1-3	TRBV15	TRBD1	TGTGCCACCAGCGGCGACAGGGGCTTGGGAAACACCATATATTTT	CATSGDRGLGNTIYF
many	TRBJ2-1	TRBV20-1	NA	TGCAGTGCTTTACGGACTGACTTCTCCTACAATGAGCAGTTCTTC	CSALRTDFSYNEQFF
NA	TRBJ2-2	TRBV29-1	TRBD1	TGCAGCGTGGCCGGGACAGGAGGGACCGGGGAGCTGTTTTTT	CSVAGTGGTGELFF
many	TRBJ2-2	TRBV7-2	NA	TGTGCCAGCAGCTTATCCCCGCCCGGCCAAGGGAACACCGGGGAGCTGTTTTTT	CASSLSPPGQGNTGELFF
many	TRBJ2-1	TRBV20-1	TRBD2	TGCAGTGCTCCCAGGGTAACGGGACTAGTTGGGAATGAGCAGTTCTTC	CSAPRVTGLVGNEQFF
many	TRBJ1-6	TRBV20-1	NA	TGCAGTGCAAAATGGTCGGGGGCGCGGGTTTCACCCCTCCACTTT	CSAKWSGARVSPLHF
many	TRBJ2-2	TRBV12-3/TRBV12-4	NA	TGTGCCAGCAGTGCCCCTGGAGGCTCCGGGGAGCTGTTTTTT	CASSAPGGSGELFF
many	TRBJ2-7	TRBV4-1	NA	TGCGCCAGCAGCCCAGTGGCGCGCTACGAGCAGTACTTC	CASSPVARYEQYF
many	TRBJ2-2	TRBV3-1	TRBD1	TGTGCCAGCAGCCAAGGCCTAACAGGGGAAGGCACCGGGGAGCTGTTTTTT	CASSQGLTGEGTGELFF
many	TRBJ2-3	TRBV7-8	NA	TGTGCCAGCAGCTTAGTGGACTGGGCTGAGACTGGCACAGATACGCAGTATTTT	CASSLVDWAETGTDTQYF
NA	TRBJ1-2	TRBV19	NA	TGTGCCAGTAGTCAGGCAGCATATGGCTACACCTTC	CASSQAAYGYTF
many	TRBJ2-1	TRBV29-1	NA	TGCAGCGCCCGCATCCTTGGCGGGGTCGATGAGCAGTTCTTC	CSARILGGVDEQFF
many	TRBJ1-3	TRBV7-2	NA	TGTGCCAGCAGCTTAGCCCCGGCAGGTTTCTCTGGAAACACCATATATTTT	CASSLAPAGFSGNTIYF
many	TRBJ2-1	TRBV20-1	NA	TGCAGTGCTAGAAAAAACAATGAGCAGTTCTTC	CSARKNNEQFF
few	TRBJ2-1	TRBV20-1	TRBD2	TGCAGTGCTAGAGATGGACTAGCTTCGGAGGGGGAGCAGTTCTTC	CSARDGLASEGEQFF
many	TRBJ2-1	TRBV11-2	TRBD2	TGTGCCAGCAGCTCAACCTCTGGGACTAGCGGGAGGAAGAATGAGCAGTTCTTC	CASSSTSGTSGRKNEQFF
once	TRBJ1-5	TRBV12-3/TRBV12-4	TRBD1	TGTGCCATCTGTTTATCTCAGGGGGGCCGTTATAGCAATCAGCCCCAGCATTTT	CAICLSQGGRYSNQPQHF
many	TRBJ1-4	TRBV20-1	NA	TGCAGTGCTAGAGATTCGTCAGGGCGGGAAAAACTGTTTTTT	CSARDSSGREKLFF
many	TRBJ2-1	TRBV9	NA	TGTGCCAGCAGCGTAGAAGGACCACCGTACAATGAGCAGTTCTTC	CASSVEGPPYNEQFF
many	TRBJ2-5	TRBV7-9	NA	TGTGCCAGCAGCTCAACCGGGGGCCTAGGAGGGGAGACCCAGTACTTC	CASSSTGGLGGETQYF
few	TRBJ2-5	TRBV18	NA	TGTGCCAGCTCACCTTTGGACAAAGAGACCCAGTACTTC	CASSPLDKETQYF
many	TRBJ2-1	TRBV20-1	NA	TGCAGTGCTAGAAGCCGTTTGGGGTTTGGGAATGAGCAGTTCTTC	CSARSRLGFGNEQFF
many	TRBJ2-1	TRBV2	TRBD2	TGTGCCAGCAATTCCGACGGACTAGCGGGCTACAATGAGCAGTTCTTC	CASNSDGLAGYNEQFF
few	TRBJ1-2	TRBV9	TRBD1	TGTGCCAGCAGCCCAGGGGGGGGGGTGATAGGCCTTTATGGCTACACCTTC	CASSPGGGVIGLYGYTF
many	TRBJ1-5	TRBV5-1	NA	TGCGCCAGCAGCTTGGCACAGCCCCAGCATTTT	CASSLAQPQHF
many	TRBJ2-3	TRBV5-4	NA	TGTGCCAGCAGCCGAGGAGTCGCTACCTCTTCGGGGCAGTATTTT	CASSRGVATSSGQYF
many	TRBJ2-1	TRBV29-1	NA	TGCAGCGTTGACAGGGATGAGCAGTTCTTC	CSVDRDEQFF
NA	TRBJ2-2	TRBV30	TRBD2	TGTGCCTGGAGTCGACTAAGCGGGAGCACCGGGGAGCTGTTTTTT	CAWSRLSGSTGELFF
NA	TRBJ2-1	TRBV7-9	NA	TGTGCCAGCAGCTTAGGCTACCGGGGTGAGCAGTTCTTC	CASSLGYRGEQFF
many	TRBJ1-2	TRBV7-2	NA	TGTGCCAGCAGCTTAGTCCCAGATTACTATGGCTACACCTTC	CASSLVPDYYGYTF
many	TRBJ2-5	TRBV28	NA	TGTGCCAGCAGGGGGGAGACCCAGTACTTC	CASRGETQYF
many	TRBJ1-2	TRBV10-3	NA	TGTGCCATCAGTGAGTCGCCGTCCGGGACGGTCTATGGCTACACCTTC	CAISESPSGTVYGYTF
many	TRBJ1-5	TRBV20-1	NA	TGCAGTCCAACAGTCCCGGGGCAGCCCCAGCATTTT	CSPTVPGQPQHF
NA	TRBJ1-5	TRBV6-1	TRBD1	TGTGCCAGCAGTCCCCGGGACAGGGGCAGCAATCAGCCCCAGCATTTT	CASSPRDRGSNQPQHF
many	TRBJ2-7	TRBV12-3/TRBV12-4	NA	TGTGCCAGCAGTCCGGAGGTCTACGAGCAGTACTTC	CASSPEVYEQYF
many	TRBJ2-1	TRBV30	TRBD2	TGTGCCTGGGGGTTTACGCGGGAGGCCCGCAATGAGCAGTTCTTC	CAWGFTREARNEQFF
many	TRBJ1-2	TRBV20-1	NA	TGCAGTGCTAGATCAGCGAAATACCCCTATGGCTACACCTTC	CSARSAKYPYGYTF
few	TRBJ1-4	TRBV11-2	NA	TGTGCCAGCAGCTTAGTCAGGGGAAATGAAAAACTGTTTTTT	CASSLVRGNEKLFF
many	TRBJ2-2	TRBV7-2	TRBD2	TGTGCCAGCAGCCTGATGGCGGGAGGTGTCACCGGGGAGCTGTTTTTT	CASSLMAGGVTGELFF
many	TRBJ2-1	TRBV7-8	NA	TGTGCCAGCAGCTCCCAGTCCTACAATGAGCAGTTCTTC	CASSSQSYNEQFF
NA	TRBJ1-1	TRBV5-8	TRBD1	TGTGCAGCATCTTGGGGGGGACAGGGGAACACTGAAGCTTTCTTT	CAASWGGQGNTEAFF
many	TRBJ2-1	TRBV7-6	TRBD1	TGTGCCAGCAGCGATCCTTACCGGGACAGGGGAATGTCGGTTAACAATGAGCAGTTCTTC	CASSDPYRDRGMSVNNEQFF
few	TRBJ2-1	TRBV19	TRBD2	TGTGCCAGTACGACACTAGCGGGAGGCCTAAATGAGCAGTTCTTC	CASTTLAGGLNEQFF
many	TRBJ2-3	TRBV12-3/TRBV12-4	NA	TGTGCCAGCACCCGCAGGAGGGGAGGTGGAGCAGATACGCAGTATTTT	CASTRRRGGGADTQYF
many	TRBJ2-5	TRBV7-2	NA	TGTGCCAGCAGCTGGCTAGGCGGCTTCCAAGAGACCCAGTACTTC	CASSWLGGFQETQYF
many	TRBJ1-1	TRBV6-2/TRBV6-3	NA	TGTGCCAGCAGCCCCCGGTTGGACACTCCGAGGGGGTGGTACACTGAAGCTTTCTTT	CASSPRLDTPRGWYTEAFF
NA	TRBJ2-1	TRBV24-1	TRBD1	TGTGCCACCAGTGATAGGGGACAGGGGCCTACCCAGTTCTTC	CATSDRGQGPTQFF
NA	TRBJ2-1	TRBV7-6	TRBD2	TGTGCCAGCAGCTTAGAGGCCCCGGGACTAGCGGGAGGCCAGGGAAATGAGCAGTTCTTC	CASSLEAPGLAGGQGNEQFF